This TCR beta chain was captured in a study of T cell responses to AZD1222 COVID-19 vaccine. Trimming at V came to 0 bases and at J to 5 bases, leaving 7 bases not matched to a gene. The CDR3 covers 15 residues. Germline V gene sequence: CDR1 SGDLS, CDR2 YYNGEE. TCRdb's copy holds only in-frame clones and misses some; the assay was immunoSEQ multiplex PCR. This sample has 60,000 to 65,000 clones, with 80% to 85% found just once. The sample in question was peripheral blood, obtained on day 0 of AZD1222 vaccination. The rearrangement uses TRBV9 and TRBJ1-1, with TRBD1 matching over 7 bases. The clonotype originates from an adult in good health. The CDR3 DNA reads as TGTGCCAGCAGCGTAGCGACAGGGATCGAAACTGAAGCTTTCTTT. Its protein is CASSVATGIETEAFF.